Here is one T cell receptor beta chain with its context. This specimen belongs to a study of blood T cell repertoires in COVID-19. Across the study: Material from acute and convalescent COVID-19 was sourced from the United States, Italy and Spain. Sources were T cells, B-cell-depleted T cells, or PBMCs; the material itself was cDNA or gDNA.

Methods used by the authors: Reference gene primer amplification gave nucleated cell count estimates. Sequencing was performed with immunoSEQ multiplex PCR; in TCRdb, only in-frame clones are kept and a portion is missing. For V, J and clone size, that table is used; D and trimming come from the DNA. The sample lists over 200,000 clones; 80% to 90% were seen once. Sequenced sample: peripheral blood. This clonotype was obtained from a man older than 75 with acute or convalescent COVID-19.

The CDR3, as DNA: TGTGCCAGCAGTGTAGCCTACGAGCAGTACTTC. It specifies CASSVAYEQYF. The rearrangement joins TRBV2 to TRBJ2-7; D call uncertain. The CDR3 has 11 amino acids. Germline V gene lookup returns CDR1 SNHLY and CDR2 FYNNEI. V was trimmed by 4 bases and J by 2 bases, leaving 3 bases between them.